This T cell receptor (beta chain) was identified in a study of CD8 T cells in ankylosing spondylitis. Overall study results and limits: Clones that were linked to disease were CD8+ and were relatively rare in peripheral blood. Some of the motif variants had earlier been found in reactive arthritis patients' fluid and blood. A motif in TCR beta, a set of under ten highly homologous variants, appeared characteristic of ankylosing spondylitis blood.

This clonotype occurred a few times. The antigen remains unidentified. The V and J ends lost 4 bases and 5 bases respectively, with 18 bases between them. The CDR3 runs to 17 residues. Germline V gene lookup returns CDR1 SGHVS and CDR2 FQNEAQ. Quantitative 5'-RACE with molecular barcodes produced the TCR beta libraries. TCRdb processed the 5' RACE reads anew with MiXCR; each CDR3 protein has one entry. The sample yields fewer than 130,000 distinct CDR3 sequences, nearly 25% seen once. The sample consisted of synovial fluid, either unsorted or a sorted T cell fraction (not recorded which). The rearrangement uses TRBV7-8 and TRBJ1-6; D might be TRBD1 (5 bases). The origin of this receptor is a male donor with ankylosing spondylitis. This CDR3 is CASSWLRQTPNNSPLHF. CDR3 bases: TGTGCCAGCAGCTGGTTAAGACAGACTCCTAATAATTCACCCCTCCACTTT.